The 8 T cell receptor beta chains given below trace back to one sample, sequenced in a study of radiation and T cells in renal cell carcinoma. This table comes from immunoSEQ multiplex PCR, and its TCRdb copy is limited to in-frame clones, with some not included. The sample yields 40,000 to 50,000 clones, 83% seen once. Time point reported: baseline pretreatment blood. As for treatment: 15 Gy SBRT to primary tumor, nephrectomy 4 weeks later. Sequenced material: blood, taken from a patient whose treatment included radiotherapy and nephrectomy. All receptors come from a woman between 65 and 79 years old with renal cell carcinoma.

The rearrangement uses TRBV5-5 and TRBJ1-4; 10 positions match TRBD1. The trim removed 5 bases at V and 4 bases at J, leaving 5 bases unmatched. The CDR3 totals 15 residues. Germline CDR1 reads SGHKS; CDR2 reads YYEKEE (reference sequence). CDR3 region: CASSGQGVINEKLFF. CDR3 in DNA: TGTGCCAGCAGTGGACAGGGGGTGATTAATGAAAAACTGTTTTTT.

The CDR3 bases are TGTGCCAGCTCACTCGGGACAGGGCATGAAAAACTGTTTTTT. Translation: CASSLGTGHEKLFF. The chain employs TRBV18 and TRBJ1-4; 9 nucleotides agree with TRBD1. The CDR3 length is 14 residues. J gave up 6 bases and V 4 bases, and 3 bases lay outside the gene matches. CDR1 is KGHSH, CDR2 LQKENI, per germline. Variable domain in full (rest from reference TRBV18 and TRBJ1-4): NAGVMQNPRHLVRRRGQEARLRCSPMKGHSHVYWYRQLPEEGLKFMVYLQKENIIDESGMPKERFSAEFPKEGPSILRIQQVVRGDSAAYFCASSLGTGHEKLFFGSGTQLSVL.

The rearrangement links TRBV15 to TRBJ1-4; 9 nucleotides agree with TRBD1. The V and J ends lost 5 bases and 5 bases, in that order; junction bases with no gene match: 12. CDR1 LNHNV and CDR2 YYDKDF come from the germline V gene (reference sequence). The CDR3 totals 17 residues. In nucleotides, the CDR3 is TGTGCCACCAGCCCCGGGACAGGGTTATTAGGAAATGAAAAACTGTTTTTT. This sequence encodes CATSPGTGLLGNEKLFF.

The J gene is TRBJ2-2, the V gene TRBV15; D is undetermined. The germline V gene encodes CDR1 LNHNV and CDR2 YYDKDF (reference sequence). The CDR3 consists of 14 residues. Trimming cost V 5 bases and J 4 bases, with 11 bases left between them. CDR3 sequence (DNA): TGTGCCACCAGCCCCAGGATGGCCACCGGGGAGCTGTTTTTT. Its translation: CATSPRMATGELFF.

For the CDR3, the DNA is TGTGCCAGCAGCTTAGACAGGGGGCTTGCTTTCTTT. Its translation: CASSLDRGLAFF. The chain is built from TRBV7-9 and TRBJ1-1; 9 bases line up with TRBD1. The germline V gene has CDR1 SEHNR and CDR2 FQNEAQ (reference sequence). CDR3 size: 12 residues. J gave up 11 bases and V 1 base, and 2 bases lay outside the gene matches.

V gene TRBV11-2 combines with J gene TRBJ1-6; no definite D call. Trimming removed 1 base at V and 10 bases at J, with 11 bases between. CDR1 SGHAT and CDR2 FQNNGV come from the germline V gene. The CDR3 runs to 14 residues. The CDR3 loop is CASSLAEGSSPLHF. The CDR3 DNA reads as TGTGCCAGCAGCTTAGCCGAAGGGAGCTCACCCCTCCACTTT.

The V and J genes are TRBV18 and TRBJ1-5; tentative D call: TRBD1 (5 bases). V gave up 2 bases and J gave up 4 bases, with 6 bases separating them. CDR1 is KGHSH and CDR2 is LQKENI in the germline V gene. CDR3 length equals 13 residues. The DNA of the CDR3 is TGTGCCAGCTCACCAGAGGGGAATCAGCCCCAGCATTTT. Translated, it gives CASSPEGNQPQHF.

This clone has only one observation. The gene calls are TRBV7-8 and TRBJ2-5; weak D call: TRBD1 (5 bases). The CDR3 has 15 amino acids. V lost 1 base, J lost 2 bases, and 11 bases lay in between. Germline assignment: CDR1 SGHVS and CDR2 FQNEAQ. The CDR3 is CASSLGGLRQETQYF. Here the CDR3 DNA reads TGTGCCAGCAGCTTAGGGGGCCTGCGACAAGAGACCCAGTACTTC. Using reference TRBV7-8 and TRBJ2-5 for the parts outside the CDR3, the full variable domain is GAGVSQSPRYKVAKRGQDVALRCDPISGHVSLFWYQQALGQGPEFLTYFQNEAQLDKSGLPSDRFFAERPEGSVSTLKIQRTQQEDSAVYLCASSLGGLRQETQYFGPGTRLLVL.